One and the same sample provided the 2 T cell receptor beta chains below, sequenced in a study of CD8 T cells in ankylosing spondylitis. Study observations and caveats: Among TCR beta sequences, a motif of several highly homologous variants appeared characteristic of ankylosing spondylitis blood.

Their antigen targets remain unknown. TCRdb independently ran MiXCR on the 5' RACE reads; one entry per CDR3 protein. The data hold 750,000 to 850,000 distinct CDR3 sequences, with 10% to 15% observed a single time. The sequenced sample consisted of blood, either unsorted or a sorted T cell fraction (not recorded which). The origin of the receptors is a male donor with ankylosing spondylitis.

This clonotype has just a few counts. This sequence joins TRBV5-1 and TRBJ2-2; D unclear. There are 15 residues in the CDR3. Trimming removed 4 bases at V and 1 base at J, with 11 bases between. Germline CDR1 is SGHRS and CDR2 is YFSETQ. CDR3 sequence reads: CASSRTAQNTGELFF. CDR3 coding DNA: TGCGCCAGCAGCAGGACCGCCCAGAACACCGGGGAGCTGTTTTTT.

This clonotype turned up a few times. The CDR3, as DNA: TGTGCCAGCAGCTCCGACAGCCTCCCTGGAAATGAGCAGTTCTTC. Amino acid sequence: CASSSDSLPGNEQFF. The chain couples TRBV7-2 to TRBJ2-1; the D gene is possibly TRBD1 (5 bases). Trimming removed 4 bases from V and 7 bases from J, with 17 bases in between. This CDR3 spans 15 amino acids. Germline CDR1 SGHTA, CDR2 FQGNSA.